The rows below give T cell receptor beta chains drawn from one sample of a study of cytomegalovirus exposure and HLA in healthy donors. Clones were sequenced by immunoSEQ multiplex PCR, and TCRdb holds only the in-frame ones, with some missing. The repertoire holds some 100,000 clones, with about 75% as singletons. Material for sequencing was PBMCs. Receptors originate from a male donor in good health and CMV-seropositive. Both conserved end residues are part of each CDR3.

V gene: TRBV5-1
CDR3 protein: CASSLEPQGGNEKLFF

V gene: TRBV19
CDR3 protein: CASSIDRATYNEQFF

V gene: TRBV7-2
CDR3 protein: CASSFGAYKYEQYF

V gene: TRBV6-5
CDR3 protein: CASSSNRDDYTF

V gene: TRBV5-5
CDR3 protein: CASSLSRGDTYEQYF

V gene: TRBV6-6
CDR3 protein: CASRWTGGGYGYTF

V gene: TRBV9
CDR3 protein: CASSGLAGSYNEQFF

V gene: TRBV7-9
CDR3 protein: CASSLFTGLGGSKTQYF

V gene: TRBV25-1
CDR3 protein: CASSEYRDGSGYTF

V gene: TRBV19
CDR3 protein: CASREGLTEAFF

V gene: TRBV7-6
CDR3 protein: CASSLVDQPQHF

V gene: TRBV30
CDR3 protein: CAWGPLDTQYF

V gene: TRBV5-1
CDR3 protein: CASSLSTGGNEQFF

V gene: TRBV5-1
CDR3 protein: CASSLGSNRANEKLFF

V gene: TRBV30
CDR3 protein: CAWTGGVNTEAFF

V gene: TRBV11-3
CDR3 protein: CASSPQSPEAFF

V gene: TRBV27
CDR3 protein: CASSRQGRGDTEAFF

V gene: TRBV5-1
CDR3 protein: CASGTGTSGADTQYF

V gene: TRBV10-3
CDR3 protein: CAISESGGDTGELFF

V gene: TRBV5-6
CDR3 protein: CASSHDRFDEQYF

V gene: TRBV7-9
CDR3 protein: CASSENLGQNSYEQYF

V gene: TRBV19
CDR3 protein: CASSISSGGGRFF

V gene: TRBV18
CDR3 protein: CASSLDRGDSPLHF

V gene: TRBV5-1
CDR3 protein: CASSLEAGRSYTF

V gene: TRBV30
CDR3 protein: CAWSKTRYRYEQYF

V gene: TRBV30
CDR3 protein: CAWSTGVTGELFF

V gene: TRBV6-1
CDR3 protein: CATWDREDYGYTF

V gene: TRBV30
CDR3 protein: CAWSVLGQVNTEAFF

V gene: TRBV19
CDR3 protein: CASSIGWGQRTYEQYF

V gene: TRBV30
CDR3 protein: CAPTRSCEAFF

V gene: TRBV7-2
CDR3 protein: CASSLHTGSGGNTIYF

V gene: TRBV4-3
CDR3 protein: CASSLVGARTDTQYF

V gene: TRBV9
CDR3 protein: CASSVEGTTYNEQFF

V gene: TRBV28
CDR3 protein: CASSLGGAGNQPQHF

V gene: TRBV11-3
CDR3 protein: CASIQGGGNTGELFF

V gene: TRBV6-4
CDR3 protein: CASSGLAGGNEQFF

V gene: TRBV5-7
CDR3 protein: CASSLKRGSYNEQFF

V gene: TRBV7-8
CDR3 protein: CAMGPAGGGTDTQYF

V gene: TRBV2
CDR3 protein: CASITSPNTGELFF

V gene: TRBV19
CDR3 protein: CASRETGASTDTQYF

V gene: TRBV5-4
CDR3 protein: CASSLTMDRETDTQYF

V gene: TRBV7-2
CDR3 protein: CASSFSGGSNQPQHF

V gene: TRBV7-2
CDR3 protein: CASSLDWTSGGNTQYF

V gene: TRBV7-9
CDR3 protein: CASSTPGIGGTEAFF

V gene: TRBV9
CDR3 protein: CASSGGTGQETQYF

V gene: TRBV30
CDR3 protein: CAWSGWTSGPYEQYF

V gene: TRBV7-9
CDR3 protein: CASSPGRAVLEQYF

V gene: TRBV30
CDR3 protein: CAWGTGALTGASYEQYF

V gene: TRBV5-1
CDR3 protein: CASSSPRQNTEAFF

V gene: TRBV2
CDR3 protein: CASSVGGGQSEQFF

V gene: TRBV9
CDR3 protein: CASSPRDRWGGELFF

V gene: TRBV27
CDR3 protein: CASSLEPNSNQPQHF

V gene: TRBV27
CDR3 protein: CASSISSVAYEQYF

V gene: TRBV30
CDR3 protein: CAWTRRQGVTNYGYTF